The next 25 T cell receptor beta chains were all read from a single sample in a study of T cells in Graves' hyperthyroidism and ophthalmopathy. Amplified TCR beta CDR3 regions derived from RNA transcripts. RT-PCR in the first round (using the HTBI primer set) targeted the TCR CDR3. TCRdb recomputed calls from the multiplex PCR reads with MiXCR, one row per CDR3 protein. In the table there are hundreds of thousands of distinct CDR3 sequences, more than 11% of which are singletons. The sample was blood. The receptors stem from a woman under 40 with Graves' hyperthyroidism.

This clonotype was seen many times. The chain combines TRBV15 with TRBJ2-5; 7 bases match TRBD1. CDR1 LNHNV and CDR2 YYDKDF come from the germline V gene (reference sequence). The CDR3 is made up of 15 amino acids. V was pared by 1 base and J by 6 bases, with 8 bases of the junction left unmatched. The DNA for the CDR3 is TGTGCCACCAGCAGAGCTGACAGGGATCTAAAGACCCAGTACTTC. Protein product: CATSRADRDLKTQYF.

There are a few counts of this clonotype. V and J are TRBV29-1 and TRBJ1-1; D call uncertain. V lost 6 bases, J lost 0 bases, and 5 bases lay in between. Germline assignment: CDR1 SQVTM and CDR2 ANQGSEA. This CDR3 is built from 11 residues. The CDR3: CSVQMNTEAFF. CDR3 nucleotides: TGCAGCGTACAGATGAACACTGAAGCTTTCTTT.

The chain is built from TRBV10-3 and TRBJ1-5; D remains unclear. Germline loops: CDR1 ENHRY, CDR2 SYGVKD. This CDR3 is 16 amino acids long. The V and J ends lost 0 bases and 4 bases respectively, with 13 bases between them. The CDR3 sequence: CAISESAVNINQPQHF. CDR3 DNA sequence: TGTGCCATCAGTGAGTCGGCGGTTAACATTAATCAGCCCCAGCATTTT.

The V and J genes are TRBV7-8 and TRBJ2-1; D is unresolved. The germline CDR1 and CDR2 sequences are SGHVS and FQNEAQ. Trimming cost V 1 base and J 9 bases, with 16 bases left between them. This CDR3 contains 15 residues. CDR3 in DNA: TGTGCCAGCAGCTTAGTGGTTTCCCCCTCGGGTGAGCAGTTCTTC. The encoded protein is CASSLVVSPSGEQFF.

The CDR3 sequence is CSIQRRSSEAFF. In nucleotides, the CDR3 is TGCAGTATTCAACGGAGAAGCTCTGAAGCTTTCTTT. This chain joins TRBV20-1 and TRBJ1-1; D gene unclear. V was clipped by 8 bases and J by 6 bases, with 16 bases between them. The germline V gene has CDR1 DFQATT and CDR2 SNEGSKA (reference sequence). The CDR3 covers 12 residues.

CDR3 DNA: TGCAGTGCCCTTCTAAGCTCCTACAATGAGCAGTTCTTC. It translates to CSALLSSYNEQFF. The chain has TRBV20-1 and TRBJ2-1; D uncertain. The CDR3 runs 13 residues. V was shortened by 6 bases and J by 0 bases, with 9 bases between the two germline ends. Germline loops: CDR1 DFQATT, CDR2 SNEGSKA (reference sequence).

This clonotype was seen repeatedly, ten times or more. V usage is TRBV28 and J usage is TRBJ2-7; 8 positions agree with TRBD1. The V and J ends lost 6 bases and 2 bases, in that order; junction bases with no gene match: 6. The CDR3 spans 14 residues. Germline V lookup: CDR1 MDHEN, CDR2 SYDVKM. DNA of the CDR3: TGTGCCAGCAGCCGGGACAGGCGAACCTACGAGCAGTACTTC. Its protein product is CASSRDRRTYEQYF.

This clonotype appeared many times. The rearrangement joins TRBV4-3 to TRBJ1-4, with D unresolved. Germline loops: CDR1 LGHNA, CDR2 YSLEER. The CDR3 contains 13 residues. Trimming took 2 bases from V and 7 from J, leaving 8 bases between them. The CDR3 DNA sequence: TGCGCCAGCAGCCAAAGTGTAGGTGAAAAACTGTTTTTT. Its protein product is CASSQSVGEKLFF.

This clonotype turned up a few times. This rearrangement joins TRBV14 to TRBJ1-3; D not certain. The CDR3 length is 13 residues. Germline V gene sequence: CDR1 SGHDN, CDR2 FVKESK. Trimming left V 2 bases short and J 4 bases short, with 6 bases between. CDR3 DNA sequence: TGTGCCAGCAGCCAATCTATCGGAAACACCATATATTTT. This encodes CASSQSIGNTIYF.

This clonotype was seen a handful of times. The CDR3 nucleotides are TGTGCCAGTAGTTCCTCGACAGGTGTTGGGGAGCAGTACTTC. As protein: CASSSSTGVGEQYF. The chain recombines TRBV19 with TRBJ2-7, with D maybe TRBD1 (6 bases). Germline V gene lookup returns CDR1 LNHDA and CDR2 SQIVND (reference sequence). Trimming removed 5 bases from V and 7 bases from J, with 18 bases in between. This CDR3 comprises 14 residues.

This clonotype was seen a few times. This chain connects TRBV20-1 to TRBJ2-3; no definite D call. The CDR3 totals 14 residues. Germline values: CDR1 DFQATT, CDR2 SNEGSKA (reference sequence). V was cut by 3 bases and J by 4 bases, with 14 bases left in between. CDR3 residues: CSASPVTSADTQYF. CDR3 in DNA: TGCAGTGCTAGCCCGGTCACGAGCGCAGATACGCAGTATTTT.

There are many counts of this clonotype. The chain couples TRBV2 to TRBJ2-5, with 7 positions matching TRBD1. The J segment lost 4 bases and the V segment lost 7 bases, leaving 3 bases of the junction unmatched. The CDR3 has 12 residues. Germline CDR1 and CDR2: SNHLY and FYNNEI. The CDR3 loop reads CASTQGRETQYF. The CDR3 DNA sequence: TGTGCCAGCACACAGGGGAGAGAGACCCAGTACTTC.

Ten or more counts support this clonotype. The chain employs TRBV11-2 and TRBJ1-5; D not resolved. The V and J ends lost 0 bases and 9 bases respectively, with 9 bases between them. In germline, CDR1 is SGHAT, CDR2 FQNNGV. The CDR3 has 13 amino acids. The CDR3 region is CASSLDRQRPQHF. The CDR3 coding sequence is TGTGCCAGCAGCTTAGACAGGCAAAGGCCCCAGCATTTT.

This clonotype appeared many times. The chain links TRBV5-6 to TRBJ2-1; TRBD2 aligns across 7 bases. Germline CDR1 SGHDT, CDR2 YYEEEE. Trimming took 1 base from V and 7 from J; bases not matched to a gene: 5. This CDR3 comprises 14 residues. CDR3 region: CASSLLAEVNEQFF. The CDR3 coding sequence is TGTGCCAGCAGCTTGCTAGCGGAAGTGAATGAGCAGTTCTTC.

The table lists this clonotype with a few counts. V and J are TRBV5-5 and TRBJ1-1; 8 bases align to TRBD1. CDR3 length equals 15 residues. Germline V lookup: CDR1 SGHKS, CDR2 YYEKEE (reference sequence). V trimming: 5 bases; J trimming: 8 bases; junction bases outside the gene matches: 14. CDR3 coding DNA: TGTGCCAGCAGGCCGTCGGACAGGGTGGATCGGGAAGCTTTCTTT. Encoded protein: CASRPSDRVDREAFF. Full variable domain (missing parts from reference TRBV5-5 and TRBJ1-1): DAGVTQSPTHLIKTRGQQVTLRCSPISGHKSVSWYQQVLGQGPQFIFQYYEKEERGRGNFPDRFSARQFPNYSSELNVNALLLGDSALYLCASRPSDRVDREAFFGQGTRLTVV.

As to this clonotype: Since a much larger clone is just one base distant, this may be a read error. Without the conserved terminal phenylalanine or tryptophan, this CDR3 likely stems from a read error. The chain uses TRBV7-8 and TRBJ2-7; 8 nucleotides agree with TRBD2. After removal of 4 bases from V and 6 bases from J, the junction contained 11 bases not matched to a gene. Looked up from germline, CDR1 is SGHVS and CDR2 is FQNEAQ. This CDR3 is built from 15 residues. DNA of the CDR3: TGTGCCAGCAGCTCCAGGACTAGCACAACTGGCGAGCAGTACCTC. Protein: CASSSRTSTTGEQYL.

This clonotype occurred many times. V is TRBV11-2 and J is TRBJ1-1; TRBD1 is a possible D gene (5 bases). Deletions cut 0 bases from V and 1 base from J, with 12 bases between. Germline CDR1 reads SGHAT; CDR2 reads FQNNGV. The CDR3 is 16 amino acids. The chain's CDR3 is CASSLEYRDQNTEAFF. The CDR3 region has the DNA TGTGCCAGCAGCTTAGAATATCGGGACCAGAACACTGAAGCTTTCTTT. The whole variable domain, remainder taken from reference TRBV11-2 and TRBJ1-1, is EAGVAQSPRYKIIEKRQSVAFWCNPISGHATLYWYQQILGQGPKLLIQFQNNGVVDDSQLPKDRFSAERLKGVDSTLKIQPAKLEDSAVYLCASSLEYRDQNTEAFFGQGTRLTVV.

The V and J genes are TRBV7-3 and TRBJ2-1; 8 bases are shared with TRBD2. V shed 5 bases and J 0 bases; nucleotides not matched to a gene: 3. The CDR3 extends over 15 amino acids. Germline loops: CDR1 SGHTA, CDR2 FQGTGA. The CDR3, as DNA: TGTGCCAGCAGCCCCGGGAGGGGCTCCTACAATGAGCAGTTCTTC. Protein: CASSPGRGSYNEQFF.

In its sample, this clonotype was seen many times. The chain employs TRBV12-3 or TRBV12-4 and TRBJ2-3; D gene uncertain. Trimming stripped 4 bases from V and 1 base from J, with 12 bases between. The length of the CDR3 is 15 residues. CDR3 DNA sequence: TGTGCCAGCAGTTGGGAAACACCGGGCACAGATACGCAGTATTTT. Encoded protein: CASSWETPGTDTQYF.

This clonotype was counted only a few times. The CDR3, as DNA: TGTGCCGTATACCCGACCGGAGTTACAGATACGCAGTATTTT. Its protein product is CAVYPTGVTDTQYF. This chain uses TRBV6-2 or TRBV6-3 with TRBJ2-3; D remains ambiguous. The CDR3 contains 14 residues. The V end lost 11 bases, the J end lost 3 bases, and 18 bases lay between the germline ends. Germline values: CDR1 MNHEY, CDR2 SVGEGT.

The chain joins TRBV9 to TRBJ2-2; D gene uncertain. Germline V gene lookup returns CDR1 SGDLS and CDR2 YYNGEE. V dropped 0 bases and J dropped 7 bases, with 4 bases sitting between them. The CDR3 covers 12 residues. The CDR3 nucleotides read TGTGCCAGCAGCGTAGCTGACGGGGAGCTGTTTTTT. Translating it yields CASSVADGELFF.

This clonotype was counted ten times or more. V gene TRBV20-1 combines with J gene TRBJ2-1; D assignment may be TRBD1 or TRBD2 (6 bases each). V shed 6 bases and J shed 3 bases, with 15 bases lying between them. The CDR3 is made up of 14 amino acids. Germline CDR1 and CDR2: DFQATT and SNEGSKA (reference sequence). In DNA, the CDR3 is TGCAGTGCCGCACCAGGGGACTTCTACAATGAGCAGTTCTTC. Residues: CSAAPGDFYNEQFF.

This clonotype was detected ten times or more. This chain links TRBV15 with TRBJ1-4; D is possibly TRBD1 (5 bases). The CDR3 totals 15 residues. The V end lost 5 bases, the J end lost 10 bases, and 20 bases lay between the germline ends. The germline CDR1 and CDR2 sequences are LNHNV and YYDKDF (reference sequence). CDR3 nucleotide sequence: TGTGCCACCAGCCCGACGAGGGGCAGGGATGGAAAACTGTTTTTT. Protein sequence: CATSPTRGRDGKLFF.

The V call is TRBV28, the J call TRBJ2-7; D is unresolved. The CDR3 sequence is 10 residues long. CDR1 is MDHEN, CDR2 SYDVKM, per germline. V was cut by 11 bases and J by 6 bases, with 11 bases left in between. CDR3 sequence (DNA): TGTGCCGCTGCCGCGCGCGAGCAGTACTTC. Its translation: CAAAAREQYF.

This clonotype was detected ten times or more. This chain uses TRBV5-8 with TRBJ1-2; no firm D call. CDR1 is SGHTS and CDR2 is YDEGEE in the germline V gene. Deletions cut 4 bases from V and 8 bases from J, with 9 bases between. The CDR3 loop spans 11 amino acids. The CDR3: CASSRYWGYTF. CDR3 DNA sequence: TGTGCCAGCAGCCGGTATTGGGGCTACACCTTC.